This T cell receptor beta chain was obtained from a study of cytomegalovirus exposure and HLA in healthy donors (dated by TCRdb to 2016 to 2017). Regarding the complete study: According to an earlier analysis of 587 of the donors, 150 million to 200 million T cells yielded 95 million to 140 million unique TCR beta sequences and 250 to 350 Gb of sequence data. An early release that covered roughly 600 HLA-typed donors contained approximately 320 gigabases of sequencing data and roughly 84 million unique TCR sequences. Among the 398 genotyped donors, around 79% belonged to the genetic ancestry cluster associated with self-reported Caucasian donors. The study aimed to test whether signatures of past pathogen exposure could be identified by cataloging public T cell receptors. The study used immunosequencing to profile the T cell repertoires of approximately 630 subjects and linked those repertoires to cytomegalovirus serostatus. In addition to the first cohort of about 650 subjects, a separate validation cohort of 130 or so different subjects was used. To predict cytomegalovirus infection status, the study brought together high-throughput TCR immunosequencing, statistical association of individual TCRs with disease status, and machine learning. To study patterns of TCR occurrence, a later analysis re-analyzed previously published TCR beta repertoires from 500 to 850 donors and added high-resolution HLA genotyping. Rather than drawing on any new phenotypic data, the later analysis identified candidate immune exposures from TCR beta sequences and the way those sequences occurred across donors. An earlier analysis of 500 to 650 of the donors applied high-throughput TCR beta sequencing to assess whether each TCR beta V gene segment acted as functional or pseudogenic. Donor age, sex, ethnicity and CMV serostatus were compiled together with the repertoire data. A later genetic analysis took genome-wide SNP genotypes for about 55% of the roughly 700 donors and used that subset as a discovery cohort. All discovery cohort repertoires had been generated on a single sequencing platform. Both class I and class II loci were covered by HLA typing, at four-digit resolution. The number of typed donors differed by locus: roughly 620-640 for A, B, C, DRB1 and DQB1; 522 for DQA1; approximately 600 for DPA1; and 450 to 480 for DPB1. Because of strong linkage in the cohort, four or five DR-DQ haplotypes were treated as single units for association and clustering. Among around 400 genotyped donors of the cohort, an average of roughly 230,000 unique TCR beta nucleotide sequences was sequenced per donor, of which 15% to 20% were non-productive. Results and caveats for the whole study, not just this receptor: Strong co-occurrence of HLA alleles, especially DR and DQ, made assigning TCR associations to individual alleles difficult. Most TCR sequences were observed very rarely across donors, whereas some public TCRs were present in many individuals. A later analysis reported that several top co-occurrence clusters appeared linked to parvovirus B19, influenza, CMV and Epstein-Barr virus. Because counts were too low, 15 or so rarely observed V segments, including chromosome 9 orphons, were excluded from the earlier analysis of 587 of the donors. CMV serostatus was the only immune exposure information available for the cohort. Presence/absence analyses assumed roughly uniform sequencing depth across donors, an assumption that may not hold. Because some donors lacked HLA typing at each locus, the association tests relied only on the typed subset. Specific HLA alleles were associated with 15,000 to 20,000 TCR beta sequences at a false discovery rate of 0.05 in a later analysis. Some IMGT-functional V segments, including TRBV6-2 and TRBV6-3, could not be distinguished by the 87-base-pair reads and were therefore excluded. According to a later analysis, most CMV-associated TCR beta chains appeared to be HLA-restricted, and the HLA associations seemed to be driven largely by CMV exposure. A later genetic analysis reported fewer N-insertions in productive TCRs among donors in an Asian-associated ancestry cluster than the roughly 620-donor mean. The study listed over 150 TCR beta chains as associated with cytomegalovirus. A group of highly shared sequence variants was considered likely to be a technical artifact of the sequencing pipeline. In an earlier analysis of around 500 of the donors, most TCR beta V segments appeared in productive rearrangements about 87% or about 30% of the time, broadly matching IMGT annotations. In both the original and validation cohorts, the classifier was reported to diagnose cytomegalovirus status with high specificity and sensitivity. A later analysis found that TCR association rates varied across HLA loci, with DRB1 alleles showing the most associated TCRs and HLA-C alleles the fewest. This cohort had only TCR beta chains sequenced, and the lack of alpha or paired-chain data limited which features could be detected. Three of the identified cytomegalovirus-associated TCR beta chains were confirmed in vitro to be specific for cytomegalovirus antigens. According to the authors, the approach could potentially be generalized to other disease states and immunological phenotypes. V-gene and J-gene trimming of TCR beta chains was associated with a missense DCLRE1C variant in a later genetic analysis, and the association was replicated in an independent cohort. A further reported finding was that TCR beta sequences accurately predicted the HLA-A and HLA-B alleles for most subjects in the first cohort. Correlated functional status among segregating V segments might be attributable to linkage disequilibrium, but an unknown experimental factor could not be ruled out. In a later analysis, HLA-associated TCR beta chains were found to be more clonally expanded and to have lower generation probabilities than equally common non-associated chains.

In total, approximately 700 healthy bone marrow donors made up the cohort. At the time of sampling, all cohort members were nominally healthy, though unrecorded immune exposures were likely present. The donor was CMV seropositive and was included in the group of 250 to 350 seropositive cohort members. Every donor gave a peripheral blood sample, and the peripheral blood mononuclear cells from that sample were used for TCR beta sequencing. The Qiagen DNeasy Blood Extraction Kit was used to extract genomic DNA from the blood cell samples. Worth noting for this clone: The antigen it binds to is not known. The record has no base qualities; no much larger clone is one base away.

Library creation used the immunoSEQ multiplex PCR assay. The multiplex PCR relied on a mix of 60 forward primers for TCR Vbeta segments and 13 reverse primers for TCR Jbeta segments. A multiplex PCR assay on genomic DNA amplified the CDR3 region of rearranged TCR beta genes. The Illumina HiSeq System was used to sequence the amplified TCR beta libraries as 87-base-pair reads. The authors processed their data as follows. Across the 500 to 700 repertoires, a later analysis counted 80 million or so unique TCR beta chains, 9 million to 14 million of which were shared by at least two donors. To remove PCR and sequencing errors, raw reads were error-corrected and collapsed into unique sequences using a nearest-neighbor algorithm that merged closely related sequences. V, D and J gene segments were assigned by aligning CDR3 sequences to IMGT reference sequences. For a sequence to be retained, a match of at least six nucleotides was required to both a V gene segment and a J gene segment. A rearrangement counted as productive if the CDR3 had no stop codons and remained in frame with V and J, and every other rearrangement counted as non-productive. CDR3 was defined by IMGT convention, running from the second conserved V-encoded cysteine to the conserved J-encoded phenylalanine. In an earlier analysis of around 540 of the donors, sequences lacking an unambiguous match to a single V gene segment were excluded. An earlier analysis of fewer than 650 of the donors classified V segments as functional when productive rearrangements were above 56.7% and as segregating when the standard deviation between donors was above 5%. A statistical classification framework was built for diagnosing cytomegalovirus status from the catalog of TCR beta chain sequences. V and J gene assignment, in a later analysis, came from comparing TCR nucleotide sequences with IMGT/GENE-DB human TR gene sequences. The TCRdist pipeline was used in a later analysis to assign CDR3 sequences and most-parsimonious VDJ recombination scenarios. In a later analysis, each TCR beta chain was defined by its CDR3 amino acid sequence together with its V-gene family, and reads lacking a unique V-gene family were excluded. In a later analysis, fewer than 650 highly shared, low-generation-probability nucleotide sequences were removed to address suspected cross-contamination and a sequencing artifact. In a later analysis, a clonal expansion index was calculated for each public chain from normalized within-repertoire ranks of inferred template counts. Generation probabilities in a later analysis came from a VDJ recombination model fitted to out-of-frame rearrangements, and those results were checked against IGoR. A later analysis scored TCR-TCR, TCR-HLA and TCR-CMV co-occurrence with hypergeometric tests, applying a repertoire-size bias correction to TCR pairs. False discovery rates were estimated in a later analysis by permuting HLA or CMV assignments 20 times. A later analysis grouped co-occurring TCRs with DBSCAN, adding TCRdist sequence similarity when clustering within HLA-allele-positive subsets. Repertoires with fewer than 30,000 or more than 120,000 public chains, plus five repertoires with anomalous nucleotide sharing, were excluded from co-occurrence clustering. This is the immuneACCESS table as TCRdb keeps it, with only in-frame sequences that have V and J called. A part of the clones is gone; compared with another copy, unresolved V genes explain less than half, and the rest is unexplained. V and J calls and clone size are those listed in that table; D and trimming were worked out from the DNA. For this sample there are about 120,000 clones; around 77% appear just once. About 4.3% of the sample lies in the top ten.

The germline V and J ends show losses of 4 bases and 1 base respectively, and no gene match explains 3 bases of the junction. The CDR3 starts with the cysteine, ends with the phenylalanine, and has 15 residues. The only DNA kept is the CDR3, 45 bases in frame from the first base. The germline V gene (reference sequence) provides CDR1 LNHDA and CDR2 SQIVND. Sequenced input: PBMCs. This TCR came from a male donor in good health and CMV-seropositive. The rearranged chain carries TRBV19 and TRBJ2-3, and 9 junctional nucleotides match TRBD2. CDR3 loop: CASSSGGAGTDTQYF. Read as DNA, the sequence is TGTGCCAGTAGTAGCGGGGGGGCCGGCACAGATACGCAGTATTTT.